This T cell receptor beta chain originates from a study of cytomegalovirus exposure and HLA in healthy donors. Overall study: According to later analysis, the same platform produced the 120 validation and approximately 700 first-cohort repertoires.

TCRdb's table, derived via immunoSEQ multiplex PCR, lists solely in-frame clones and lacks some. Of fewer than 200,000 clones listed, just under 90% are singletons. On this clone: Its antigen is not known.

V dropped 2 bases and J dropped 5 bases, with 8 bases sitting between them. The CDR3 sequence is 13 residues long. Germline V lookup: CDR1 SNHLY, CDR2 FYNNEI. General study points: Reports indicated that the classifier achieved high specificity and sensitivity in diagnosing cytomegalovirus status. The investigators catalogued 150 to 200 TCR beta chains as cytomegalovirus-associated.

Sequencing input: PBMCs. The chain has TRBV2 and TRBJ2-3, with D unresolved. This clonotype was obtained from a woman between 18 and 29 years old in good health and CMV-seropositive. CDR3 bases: TGTGCCAGCAGTGAAAGTTCGGTAGATACGCAGTATTTT. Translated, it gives CASSESSVDTQYF.